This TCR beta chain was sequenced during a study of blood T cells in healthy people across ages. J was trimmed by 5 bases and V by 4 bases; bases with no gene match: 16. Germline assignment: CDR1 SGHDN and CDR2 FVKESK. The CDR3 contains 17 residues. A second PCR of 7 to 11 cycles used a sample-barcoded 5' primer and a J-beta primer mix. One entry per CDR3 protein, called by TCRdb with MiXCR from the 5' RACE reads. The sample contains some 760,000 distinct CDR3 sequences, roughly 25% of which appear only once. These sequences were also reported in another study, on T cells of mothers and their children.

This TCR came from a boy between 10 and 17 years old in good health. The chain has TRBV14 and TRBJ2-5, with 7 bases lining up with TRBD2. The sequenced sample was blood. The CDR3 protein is CASSPRLASKVMETQYF. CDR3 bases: TGTGCCAGCAGCCCAAGACTAGCCTCCAAAGTAATGGAGACCCAGTACTTC. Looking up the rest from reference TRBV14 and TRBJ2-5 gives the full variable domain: EAGVTQFPSHSVIEKGQTVTLRCDPISGHDNLYWYRRVMGKEIKFLLHFVKESKQDESGMPNNRFLAERTGGTYSTLKVQPAELEDSGVYFCASSPRLASKVMETQYFGPGTRLLVL.